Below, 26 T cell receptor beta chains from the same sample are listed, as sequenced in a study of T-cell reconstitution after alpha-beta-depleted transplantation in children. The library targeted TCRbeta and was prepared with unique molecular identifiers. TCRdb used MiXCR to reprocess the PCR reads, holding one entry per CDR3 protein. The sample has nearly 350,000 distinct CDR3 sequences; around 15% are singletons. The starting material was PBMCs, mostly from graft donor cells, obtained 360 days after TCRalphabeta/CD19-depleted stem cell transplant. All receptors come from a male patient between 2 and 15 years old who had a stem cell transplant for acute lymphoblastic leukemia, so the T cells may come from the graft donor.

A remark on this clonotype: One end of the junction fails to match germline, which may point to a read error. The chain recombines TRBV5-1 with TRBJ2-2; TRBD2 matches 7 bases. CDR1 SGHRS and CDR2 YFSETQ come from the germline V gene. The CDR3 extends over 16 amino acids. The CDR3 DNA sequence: TGCGCCAGCAGTCCAGGGACTCTAGCGGCCACCGGGGAGGTGTTTTTT. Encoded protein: CASSPGTLAATGEVFF.

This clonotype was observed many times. Here the CDR3 DNA reads TGTGCCAGCAGTTACGGGACAGCCATTGTTCAGTTCTTC. It is translated as CASSYGTAIVQFF. This chain links TRBV12-3 or TRBV12-4 with TRBJ2-1; 7 nucleotides align to TRBD1. This CDR3 is built from 13 residues. V gave up 4 bases and J gave up 13 bases; unmatched junction bases: 10.

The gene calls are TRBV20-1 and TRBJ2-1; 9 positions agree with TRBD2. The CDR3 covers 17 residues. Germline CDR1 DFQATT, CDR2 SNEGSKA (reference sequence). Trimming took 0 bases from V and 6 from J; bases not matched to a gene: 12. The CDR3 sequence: CSARDGLLAGLTNEQFF. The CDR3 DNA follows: TGCAGTGCTAGAGATGGCCTCCTAGCGGGACTAACCAATGAGCAGTTCTTC.

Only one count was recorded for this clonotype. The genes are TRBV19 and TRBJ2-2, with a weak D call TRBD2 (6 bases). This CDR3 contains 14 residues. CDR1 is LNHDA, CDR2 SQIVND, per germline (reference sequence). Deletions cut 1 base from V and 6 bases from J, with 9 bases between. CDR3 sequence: CASSIAGVSGELFF. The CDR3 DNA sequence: TGTGCCAGTAGTATAGCGGGAGTCTCCGGGGAGCTGTTTTTT.

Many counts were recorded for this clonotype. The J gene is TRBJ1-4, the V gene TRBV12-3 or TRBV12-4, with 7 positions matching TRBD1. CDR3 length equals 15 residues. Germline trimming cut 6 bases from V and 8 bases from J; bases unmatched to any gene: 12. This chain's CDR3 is CASSPGGRGQEKLFF. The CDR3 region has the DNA TGTGCCAGCAGCCCAGGGGGAAGGGGACAAGAAAAACTGTTTTTT.

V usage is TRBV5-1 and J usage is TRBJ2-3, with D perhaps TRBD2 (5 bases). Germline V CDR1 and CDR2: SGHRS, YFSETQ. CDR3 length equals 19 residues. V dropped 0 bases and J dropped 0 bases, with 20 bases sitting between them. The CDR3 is CASSLAVRLLRTSTDTQYF. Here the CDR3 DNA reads TGCGCCAGCAGCTTGGCCGTAAGACTCCTCAGGACTAGCACAGATACGCAGTATTTT.

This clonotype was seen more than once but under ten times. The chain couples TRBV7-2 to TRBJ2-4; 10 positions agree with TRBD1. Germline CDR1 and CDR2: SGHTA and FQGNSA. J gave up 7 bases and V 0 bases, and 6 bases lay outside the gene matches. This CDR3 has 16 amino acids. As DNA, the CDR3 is TGTGCCAGCAGCTTAGCGGGACAGGGGTCGGGTAACATTCAGTACTTC. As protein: CASSLAGQGSGNIQYF.

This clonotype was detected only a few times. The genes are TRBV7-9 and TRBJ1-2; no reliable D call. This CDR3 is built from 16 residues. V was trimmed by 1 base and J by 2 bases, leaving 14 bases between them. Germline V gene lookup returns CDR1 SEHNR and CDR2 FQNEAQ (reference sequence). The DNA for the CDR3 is TGTGCCAGCAGCTTAGGATCCTTACTAGGGAACTATGGCTACACCTTC. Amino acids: CASSLGSLLGNYGYTF.

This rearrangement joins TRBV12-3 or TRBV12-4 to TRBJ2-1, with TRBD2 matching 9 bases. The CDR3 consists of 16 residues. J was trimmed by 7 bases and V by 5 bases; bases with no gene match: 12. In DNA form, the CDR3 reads TGTGCCAGCAGTCCGATTAGCGGGGGTGCCCTTAATGAGCAGTTCTTC. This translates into CASSPISGGALNEQFF.

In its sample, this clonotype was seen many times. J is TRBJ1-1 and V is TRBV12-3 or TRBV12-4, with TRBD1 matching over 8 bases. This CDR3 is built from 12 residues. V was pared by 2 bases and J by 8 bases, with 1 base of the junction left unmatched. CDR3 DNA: TGTGCCAGCAGTTTAACAGGGGGGGAAGCTTTCTTT. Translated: CASSLTGGEAFF.

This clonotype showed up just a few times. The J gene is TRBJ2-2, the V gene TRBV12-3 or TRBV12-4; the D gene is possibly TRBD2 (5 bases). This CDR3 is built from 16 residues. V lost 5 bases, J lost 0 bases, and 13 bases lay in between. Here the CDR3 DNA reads TGTGCCAGCAGTCGACTATTGGGCCCGAACACCGGGGAGCTGTTTTTT. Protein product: CASSRLLGPNTGELFF.

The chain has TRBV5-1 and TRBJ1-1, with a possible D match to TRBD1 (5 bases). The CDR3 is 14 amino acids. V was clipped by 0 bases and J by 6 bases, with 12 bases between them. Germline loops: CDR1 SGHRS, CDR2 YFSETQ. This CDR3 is CASSLAGLIAEAFF. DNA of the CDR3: TGCGCCAGCAGCTTGGCAGGGCTGATCGCTGAAGCTTTCTTT. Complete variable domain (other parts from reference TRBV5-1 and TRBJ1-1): KAGVTQTPRYLIKTRGQQVTLSCSPISGHRSVSWYQQTPGQGLQFLFEYFSETQRNKGNFPGRFSGRQFSNSRSEMNVSTLELGDSALYLCASSLAGLIAEAFFGQGTRLTVV.

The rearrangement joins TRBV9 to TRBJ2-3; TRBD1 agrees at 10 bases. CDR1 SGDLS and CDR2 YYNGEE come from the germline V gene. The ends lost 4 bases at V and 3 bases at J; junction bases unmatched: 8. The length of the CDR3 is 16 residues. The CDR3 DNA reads TGTGCCAGCAGCACACTAGGGACAGGGGTGACAGATACGCAGTATTTT. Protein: CASSTLGTGVTDTQYF.

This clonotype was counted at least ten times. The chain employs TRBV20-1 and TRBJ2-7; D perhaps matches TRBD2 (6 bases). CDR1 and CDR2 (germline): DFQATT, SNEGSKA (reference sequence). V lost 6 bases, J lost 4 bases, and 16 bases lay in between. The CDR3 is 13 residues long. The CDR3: CSAPGLAGYEQYF. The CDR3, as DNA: TGCAGTGCCCCGGGACTGGCCGGGTACGAGCAGTACTTC.

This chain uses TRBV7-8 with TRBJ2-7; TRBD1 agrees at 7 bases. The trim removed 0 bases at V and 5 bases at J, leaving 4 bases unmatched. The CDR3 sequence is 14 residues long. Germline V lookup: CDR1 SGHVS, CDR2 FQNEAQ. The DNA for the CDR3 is TGTGCCAGCAGCTTAGCGCGACAGGGCCACGAGCAGTACTTC. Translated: CASSLARQGHEQYF.

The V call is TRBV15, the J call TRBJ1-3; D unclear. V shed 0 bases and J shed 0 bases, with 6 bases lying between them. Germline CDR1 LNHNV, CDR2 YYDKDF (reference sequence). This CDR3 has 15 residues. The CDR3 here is CATSRDGNSGNTIYF. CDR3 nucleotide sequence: TGTGCCACCAGCAGAGACGGGAACTCTGGAAACACCATATATTTT.

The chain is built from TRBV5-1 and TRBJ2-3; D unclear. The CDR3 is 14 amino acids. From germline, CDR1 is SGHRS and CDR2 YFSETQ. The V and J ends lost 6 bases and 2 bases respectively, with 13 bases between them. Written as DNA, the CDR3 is TGCGCCAGCACTAATAATTGGGACACAGATACGCAGTATTTT. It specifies CASTNNWDTDTQYF.

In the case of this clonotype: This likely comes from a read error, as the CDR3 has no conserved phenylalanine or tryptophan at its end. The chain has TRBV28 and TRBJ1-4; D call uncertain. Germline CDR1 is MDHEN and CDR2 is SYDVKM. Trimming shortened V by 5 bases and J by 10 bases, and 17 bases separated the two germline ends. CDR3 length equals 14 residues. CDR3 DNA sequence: TGTGCCAGCAGTCCGGACCCTAGCCGCGGAAAACTGTTTTCT. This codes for CASSPDPSRGKLFS.

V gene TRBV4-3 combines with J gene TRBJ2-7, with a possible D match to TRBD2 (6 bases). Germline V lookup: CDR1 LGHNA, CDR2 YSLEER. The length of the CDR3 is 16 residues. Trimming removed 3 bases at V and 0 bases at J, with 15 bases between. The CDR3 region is CASSQGLGLASYEQYF. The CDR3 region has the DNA TGCGCCAGCAGCCAGGGTCTGGGACTCGCCTCCTACGAGCAGTACTTC.

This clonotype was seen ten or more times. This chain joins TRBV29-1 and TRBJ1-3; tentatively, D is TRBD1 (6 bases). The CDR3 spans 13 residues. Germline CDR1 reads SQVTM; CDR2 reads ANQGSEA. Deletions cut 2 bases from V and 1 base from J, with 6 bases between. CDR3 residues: CSVERGSGNTIYF. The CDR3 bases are TGCAGCGTTGAAAGGGGGTCTGGAAACACCATATATTTT.

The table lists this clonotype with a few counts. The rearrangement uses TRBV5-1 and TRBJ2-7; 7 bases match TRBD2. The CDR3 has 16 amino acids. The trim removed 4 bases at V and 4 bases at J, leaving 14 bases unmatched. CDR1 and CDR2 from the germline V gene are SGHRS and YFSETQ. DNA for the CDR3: TGCGCCAGCAGCCCCACGGGTGGGGAGGGAAAGTACGAGCAGTACTTC. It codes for CASSPTGGEGKYEQYF.

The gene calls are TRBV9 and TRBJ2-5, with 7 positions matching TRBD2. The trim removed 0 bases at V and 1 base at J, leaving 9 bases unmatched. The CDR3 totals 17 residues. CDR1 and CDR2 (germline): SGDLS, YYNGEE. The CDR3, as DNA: TGTGCCAGCAGCGTAGGGTGGGCGGGAGTCTCCCAAGAGACCCAGTACTTC. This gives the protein CASSVGWAGVSQETQYF.

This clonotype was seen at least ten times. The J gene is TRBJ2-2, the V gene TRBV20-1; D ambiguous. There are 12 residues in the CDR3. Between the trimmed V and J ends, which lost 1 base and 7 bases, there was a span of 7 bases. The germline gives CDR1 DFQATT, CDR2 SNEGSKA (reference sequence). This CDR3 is CSARVNGGELFF. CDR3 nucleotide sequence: TGCAGTGCTAGAGTTAACGGCGGGGAGCTGTTTTTT.

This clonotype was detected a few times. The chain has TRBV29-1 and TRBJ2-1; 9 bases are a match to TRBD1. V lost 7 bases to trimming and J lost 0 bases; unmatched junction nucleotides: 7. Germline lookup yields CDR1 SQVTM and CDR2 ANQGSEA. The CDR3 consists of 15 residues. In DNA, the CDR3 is TGCAGCGCTAAAACAGGGGGCTACTCCTACAATGAGCAGTTCTTC. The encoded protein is CSAKTGGYSYNEQFF.

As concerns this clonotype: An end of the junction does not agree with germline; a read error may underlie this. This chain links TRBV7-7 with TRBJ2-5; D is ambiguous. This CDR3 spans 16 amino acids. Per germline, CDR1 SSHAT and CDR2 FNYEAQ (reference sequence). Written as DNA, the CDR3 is TGTGCTAGCAGTCTTTTTCCTAGGAGTCTCCAAGAGACCCAGTACTTC. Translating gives CASSLFPRSLQETQYF. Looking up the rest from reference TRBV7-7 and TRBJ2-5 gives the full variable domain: GAGVSQSPRYKVTKRGQDVTLRCDPISSHATLYWYQQALGQGPEFLTYFNYEAQPDKSGLPSDRFSAERPEGSISTLTIQRTEQRDSAMYRCASSLFPRSLQETQYFGPGTRLLVL.

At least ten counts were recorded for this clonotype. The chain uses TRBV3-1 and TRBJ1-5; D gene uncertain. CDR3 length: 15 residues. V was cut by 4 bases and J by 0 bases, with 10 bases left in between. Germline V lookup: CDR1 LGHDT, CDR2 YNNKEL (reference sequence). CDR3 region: CASSPSGDSNQPQHF. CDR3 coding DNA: TGTGCCAGCAGCCCGTCGGGAGATAGCAATCAGCCCCAGCATTTT. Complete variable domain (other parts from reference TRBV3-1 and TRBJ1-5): DTAVSQTPKYLVTQMGNDKSIKCEQNLGHDTMYWYKQDSKKFLKIMFSYNNKELIINETVPNRFSPKSPDKAHLNLHINSLELGDSAVYFCASSPSGDSNQPQHFGDGTRLSIL.